This T cell receptor beta chain was sequenced during a study of blood T cell repertoires in COVID-19 (dated by TCRdb to 2020 to 2021). Background on the whole study: The collaborator samples originated in the United States, Italy and Spain and spanned the acute and convalescent phases of COVID-19. The material from the prospective study consisted of cDNA or gDNA derived from T cells, B-cell-depleted T cells, or PBMCs. A de-identified subject ID, COVID-19 status, age in years and sex were almost always included in the sample metadata. Deeply sampled blood TCRbeta repertoires from subjects exposed to, actively infected with, or recovered from COVID-19 were included in the dataset. The samples were drawn from two sources: the first 160 participants of the ongoing ImmuneRACE study, and fewer than 1,500 subjects contributed by 6 global collaborators. HLA class I and class II types, where available, came from metadata supplied by the sample provider rather than from assay-based typing. The repertoires were released in a freely available public database intended as a resource for research on the immune response to SARS-CoV-2.

As encoded in the germline V gene (reference sequence), CDR1 is LGHDT while CDR2 is YNNKEL. V sheds 4 bases and J sheds 4 bases, leaving 13 bases between their ends. The CDR3 measures 15 amino acids from cysteine to phenylalanine. The sequence is cut down to CDR3 DNA, 45 bases in frame from base 1. In regard to this clone: Its antigen target is currently unknown. No base qualities exist here, and no much larger clone lies one base off it.

Points the paper makes about the study in general: How much clinical and demographic metadata was included differed by source and by participant, and the metadata was provided uncurated.

TCRbeta CDR3 regions were amplified from genomic DNA using the immunoSEQ Assay, a bias-controlled multiplex PCR. Regarding the original processing steps: Nucleated cell counts per sample were estimated from amplification of reference gene primers within the assay. To quantify the absolute abundance of each unique TCRbeta CDR3 rearrangement, sequence reads were collapsed and filtered. Productive Simpson clonality was computed per sample as the square root of Simpson's diversity index over productive rearrangements. The clones in this table, taken by TCRdb from immuneACCESS, are in-frame only. Not every clone is retained; where verified, under half of the shortfall comes from an unresolved V gene, and the cause of the rest is unknown. V and J calls and clone size follow that table, whereas D and trimming were derived from the DNA. Within this sample are about 190,000 clones, with less than 90% of them counted one time only. Jointly, the top ten make up around 20% of the sample.

Collaborating institutions collected whole blood in K2EDTA tubes following their own protocols. For TCRbeta analysis, collaborators shipped samples as frozen whole blood, isolated PBMCs, or DNA extracted from either of those sample types. The rearranged segments are TRBV3-1 (or the pseudogene TRBV3-2) and TRBJ2-2; the best D guess is TRBD2, with 7 bases matching. This clonotype was obtained from a human donor in a cohort sampled during active COVID-19. What was sequenced was peripheral blood. DNA sequence: TGTGCCAGCAGCCGATGGGAGGGGGGCACCGGGGAGCTGTTTTTT. Its translation is CASSRWEGGTGELFF.